This TCR beta chain is from a study of cytomegalovirus exposure and HLA in healthy donors. Study outcomes and limitations: The authors judged a highly shared variant cluster likely a sequencing artifact. Later analysis identified about 17,000 TCR beta sequences associated with HLA alleles, using a false discovery rate threshold of 0.05. The records held CMV serostatus as the only immune exposure information.

The V gene end was trimmed by 7 bases and the J gene end by 3 bases; junction bases not matched to a gene: 7. The CDR3 runs 13 residues. The germline gives CDR1 SQVTM, CDR2 ANQGSEA. This clone occurred a few times. Its target is unknown. 60 Vbeta and 13 Jbeta primers were used in PCR. The protocol was immunoSEQ multiplex PCR, while the TCRdb copy is restricted to in-frame clones and leaves out a portion. The sample yields about 43,000 clones, 51% seen once. The receptor was isolated from a man aged 55-75 years in good health and CMV-seronegative. Input material: PBMCs. The V and J genes are TRBV29-1 and TRBJ1-1, with TRBD1 identical over 8 bases. The CDR3 loop is CSALGQVDTEAFF. The CDR3 bases are TGCAGCGCTCTGGGACAGGTGGACACTGAAGCTTTCTTT.